This T cell receptor beta chain was sequenced in a study of T cells in Graves' hyperthyroidism and ophthalmopathy. Study-wide findings and caveats: Researchers found most expanded thyroid clonotypes above 0.001 in blood as well. A model built on 13 V-J features separated ophthalmopathy from stable hyperthyroidism.

There were TCR beta CDR3 regions amplified from RNA transcripts. TCR CDR3 regions were first amplified by RT-PCR with HTBI primers. TCRdb processed the multiplex PCR reads anew with MiXCR; each CDR3 protein has one entry. The repertoire holds fewer than 900,000 distinct CDR3 sequences, with under 20% as singletons. Researchers barred patients who had uncontrolled infection, other autoimmune disease, pregnancy or lactation. Blood dates from first hyperthyroidism diagnosis, before any ophthalmopathy symptoms. This clonotype was observed at least ten times. Antigen specificity is unknown. The receptor was isolated from a woman aged 45-59 years with Graves' hyperthyroidism that later progressed to Graves' ophthalmopathy. What was sequenced was blood.

The CDR3: CASSYSMGLMNTEAFF. CDR3 nucleotides: TGTGCCAGCAGTTACTCGATGGGCCTCATGAACACTGAAGCTTTCTTT. This chain connects TRBV6-2 or TRBV6-3 to TRBJ1-1; D is unresolved. Looked up from germline, CDR1 is MNHEY and CDR2 is SVGEGT. V was cut by 0 bases and J by 0 bases, with 11 bases left in between. The CDR3 totals 16 residues.